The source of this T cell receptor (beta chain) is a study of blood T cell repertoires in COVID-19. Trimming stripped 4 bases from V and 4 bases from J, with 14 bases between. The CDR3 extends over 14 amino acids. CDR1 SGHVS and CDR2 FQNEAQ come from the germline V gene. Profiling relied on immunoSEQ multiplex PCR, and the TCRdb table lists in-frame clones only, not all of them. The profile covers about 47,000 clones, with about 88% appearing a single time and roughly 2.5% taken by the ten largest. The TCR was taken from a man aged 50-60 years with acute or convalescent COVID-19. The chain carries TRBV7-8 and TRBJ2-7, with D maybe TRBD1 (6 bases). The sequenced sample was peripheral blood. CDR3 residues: CASSYKRDRYEQYF. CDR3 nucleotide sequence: TGTGCCAGCAGCTATAAACGCGACAGGTACGAGCAGTACTTC.